This TCR beta chain was documented in a study of cytomegalovirus exposure and HLA in healthy donors. Study-wide results and limits: By HLA locus, TCR association rates varied in a later analysis, with DRB1 showing the most and HLA-C the fewest.

Note on this clone: Its antigen is not identified.

It was with 60 Vbeta and 13 Jbeta primers that the PCR ran. Produced via immunoSEQ multiplex PCR; TCRdb's table is partial and in-frame only. Of about 190,000 clones in the sample, approximately 84% were seen once. The ends were cut back, 6 bases at V and 11 bases at J, with 13 bases in the middle. CDR3 length: 11 amino acids. The germline V gene encodes CDR1 SNHLY and CDR2 FYNNEI. The rearrangement links TRBV2 to TRBJ1-1, with TRBD1 as a possible D gene (5 bases). The TCR was taken from a man aged 45-65 years in good health and CMV-seronegative. The sequenced sample was PBMCs. In DNA form, the CDR3 reads TGTGCCAGCAGGACAGACGGAGCGGCTTTCTTT. Protein sequence: CASRTDGAAFF.